What follows describes a single T cell receptor (beta chain). The data were taken from a study of cytomegalovirus exposure and HLA in healthy donors. The PCR employed 60 Vbeta primers together with 13 Jbeta primers. Sequenced by immunoSEQ multiplex PCR; TCRdb stores in-frame clones only, minus some. The repertoire holds 150,000 or so clones, with roughly four fifths as singletons. Trimming took off 8 bases at V and 8 bases at J, with 12 bases between the two ends. The germline V gene has CDR1 WSHSY and CDR2 SAAADI. CDR3 length: 12 amino acids. Input material: PBMCs. V gene TRBV10-2 combines with J gene TRBJ1-4; TRBD1 might be the D (5 bases). This TCR came from a young man in good health and CMV-seropositive. CDR3 nucleotides: TGCGCCAGCGGCAGGGTTCGGGAAAAACTGTTTTTT. Its protein is CASGRVREKLFF.